The 32 T cell receptor beta chains given below trace back to one sample, sequenced in a study of siplizumab effects on memory and regulatory T cells. Method: immunoSEQ multiplex PCR; TCRdb's copy keeps in-frame clones and lacks some. The table includes 100,000 or so clones, approximately 91% detected once. Sample: non-Treg CD4+ T cells sorted from blood. The receptor set was obtained from a human donor in good health.

V and J are TRBV6-1 and TRBJ2-2; 7 bases align to TRBD1. This CDR3 has 14 residues. Germline V gene sequence: CDR1 MNHNS, CDR2 SASEGT. With V trimmed by 7 bases and J by 8 bases, 10 bases remained unmatched. The DNA for the CDR3 is TGTGCCAGCAAAGTCGGACAGGTCAGGGGGGAGCTGTTTTTT. It specifies CASKVGQVRGELFF.

The V gene is TRBV4-1, the J gene TRBJ2-5; D is perhaps TRBD1 (5 bases). V was shortened by 1 base and J by 7 bases, with 13 bases between the two germline ends. The germline V gene encodes CDR1 MGHRA and CDR2 YSYEKL. The CDR3 consists of 14 residues. CDR3 bases: TGCGCCAGCAGCCAAGTGTTTCCTAGGGGGACCCAGTACTTC. Translating gives CASSQVFPRGTQYF.

In this sample, this clone is medium-sized. The chain couples TRBV5-4 to TRBJ1-1; the D gene is possibly TRBD1 (6 bases). In germline, CDR1 is SGHNT, CDR2 YYREEE (reference sequence). The CDR3 spans 16 residues. V shed 0 bases and J shed 1 base, with 13 bases lying between them. The CDR3 bases are TGTGCCAGCAGCTTGGAGGGCAGGGGTTCGAACACTGAAGCTTTCTTT. Translation: CASSLEGRGSNTEAFF.

This chain uses TRBV28 with TRBJ2-1; a weak D match, TRBD1 (6 bases). Per germline, CDR1 MDHEN and CDR2 SYDVKM. The CDR3 spans 15 residues. V lost 5 bases and J lost 4, with 15 bases in between. The CDR3 region is CASSPQKGVYNEQFF. CDR3 sequence (DNA): TGTGCCAGCAGTCCCCAAAAGGGGGTTTACAATGAGCAGTTCTTC.

The chain carries TRBV4-3 and TRBJ2-7; D is uncertain. Germline CDR1 reads LGHNA; CDR2 reads YSLEER. This CDR3 spans 14 amino acids. Trimming pared 0 bases from V and 6 bases from J, leaving 12 bases between. CDR3: CASSQERWIGEQYF. In nucleotides, the CDR3 is TGCGCCAGCAGCCAAGAGAGGTGGATTGGCGAGCAGTACTTC.

The genes are TRBV6-5 and TRBJ2-7; 9 bases map to TRBD1. Germline V gene lookup returns CDR1 MNHEY and CDR2 SVGAGI. J gave up 3 bases and V 6 bases, and 9 bases lay outside the gene matches. There are 15 residues in the CDR3. In nucleotides, the CDR3 is TGTGCCAGCAGGAGGACAGGGGATCGTGGCTACGAGCAGTACTTC. Translated, it gives CASRRTGDRGYEQYF.

The chain has TRBV5-1 and TRBJ2-2; D not resolved. The CDR3 consists of 15 residues. CDR1 and CDR2 from the germline V gene are SGHRS and YFSETQ. V lost 4 bases and J lost 4, with 14 bases in between. This CDR3 reads CASSPLLTSTGELFF. DNA for the CDR3: TGCGCCAGCAGCCCGCTCCTGACCTCCACCGGGGAGCTGTTTTTT. The full variable domain, its missing parts supplied by reference TRBV5-1 and TRBJ2-2, is KAGVTQTPRYLIKTRGQQVTLSCSPISGHRSVSWYQQTPGQGLQFLFEYFSETQRNKGNFPGRFSGRQFSNSRSEMNVSTLELGDSALYLCASSPLLTSTGELFFGEGSRLTVL.

In nucleotides, the CDR3 is TGTGCCAGCAGCTACAGGGATCCAGATACGCAGTATTTT. Protein: CASSYRDPDTQYF. The genes are TRBV7-9 and TRBJ2-3, with D perhaps matching TRBD1 (6 bases). Per germline, CDR1 SEHNR and CDR2 FQNEAQ (reference sequence). The CDR3 loop spans 13 amino acids. V was pared by 4 bases and J by 4 bases, with 9 bases between.

The rearrangement uses TRBV18 and TRBJ1-1; the D is unclear. The length of the CDR3 is 13 residues. Trimming removed 3 bases at V and 4 bases at J, with 9 bases between. Per the germline V gene, CDR1 is KGHSH and CDR2 is LQKENI. The CDR3 nucleotides are TGTGCCAGCTCACCGGCGCAGGCCACTGAAGCTTTCTTT. It translates to CASSPAQATEAFF.

This sequence joins TRBV29-1 and TRBJ1-1, with no clear D. The V end lost 6 bases, the J end lost 0 bases, and 8 bases lay between the germline ends. CDR3 length: 12 residues. Germline V gene sequence: CDR1 SQVTM, CDR2 ANQGSEA. The CDR3 here is CSVATMNTEAFF. CDR3 coding DNA: TGCAGCGTCGCTACCATGAACACTGAAGCTTTCTTT.

V gene TRBV7-2 combines with J gene TRBJ2-2, with D possibly TRBD2 on 6 matching bases. Trimming left V 2 bases short and J 6 bases short, with 10 bases between. The germline V gene has CDR1 SGHTA and CDR2 FQGNSA. This CDR3 comprises 14 residues. The CDR3: CASSLSPSAGELFF. The CDR3 region has the DNA TGTGCCAGCAGCTTAAGCCCTAGCGCCGGGGAGCTGTTTTTT.

This chain's CDR3 is CASSYFGETQYF. CDR3 nucleotide sequence: TGTGCCAGCAGCTACTTCGGGGAGACCCAGTACTTC. The chain couples TRBV7-9 to TRBJ2-5; D unresolved. Germline V gene lookup returns CDR1 SEHNR and CDR2 FQNEAQ (reference sequence). This CDR3 comprises 12 residues. The ends were cut back, 4 bases at V and 5 bases at J, with 8 bases in the middle.

This chain links TRBV18 with TRBJ1-1, with D unresolved. The CDR3 extends over 14 amino acids. Trimming left V 2 bases short and J 2 bases short, with 9 bases between. Germline V gives CDR1 KGHSH, CDR2 LQKENI. The CDR3 sequence: CASSPDRANTEAFF. CDR3 DNA sequence: TGTGCCAGCTCACCAGATCGGGCAAACACTGAAGCTTTCTTT. Together with reference TRBV18 and TRBJ1-1, the CDR3 gives the full variable domain: NAGVMQNPRHLVRRRGQEARLRCSPMKGHSHVYWYRQLPEEGLKFMVYLQKENIIDESGMPKERFSAEFPKEGPSILRIQQVVRGDSAAYFCASSPDRANTEAFFGQGTRLTVV.

The rearrangement links TRBV10-2 to TRBJ2-1, with TRBD2 matching over 11 bases. Trimming cost V 8 bases and J 9 bases; bases outside gene matches: 15. This CDR3 comprises 16 residues. Germline CDR1 WSHSY, CDR2 SAAADI. DNA for the CDR3: TGCGCCAGCTGCCTCGGTAGCGGGAGGGTGGGTGGTGAGCAGTTCTTC. As protein: CASCLGSGRVGGEQFF.

V is TRBV5-4 and J is TRBJ1-3, with D possibly being TRBD1 (6 bases). V was shortened by 2 bases and J by 2 bases, with 8 bases between the two germline ends. The CDR3 spans 14 residues. Germline CDR1 reads SGHNT; CDR2 reads YYREEE (reference sequence). CDR3: CASSLGQPGNTIYF. DNA for the CDR3: TGTGCCAGCAGCTTAGGACAGCCTGGAAACACCATATATTTT. The full variable domain, with the rest looked up from reference TRBV5-4 and TRBJ1-3, is ETGVTQSPTHLIKTRGQQVTLRCSSQSGHNTVSWYQQALGQGPQFIFQYYREEENGRGNFPPRFSGLQFPNYSSELNVNALELDDSALYLCASSLGQPGNTIYFGEGSWLTVV.

The genes are TRBV12-5 and TRBJ2-1; 7 bases match TRBD1. Germline loops: CDR1 LGHNT, CDR2 FRNRAP. The trim removed 3 bases at V and 3 bases at J, leaving 5 bases unmatched. This CDR3 is built from 15 residues. CDR3 nucleotide sequence: TGTGCTAGTGGTTTCGTACAGGGGAGCTACAATGAGCAGTTCTTC. Translated, it gives CASGFVQGSYNEQFF.

The V and J genes are TRBV7-6 and TRBJ2-3; 10 bases line up with TRBD2. Germline V gene sequence: CDR1 SGHVS, CDR2 FNYEAQ. CDR3 length: 18 amino acids. V shed 5 bases, J shed 1 base, and the junction held 12 bases outside the gene matches. Here the CDR3 DNA reads TGTGCCAGCAGCAGAGGGGGTAGCGGGAGGCGCGGCACAGATACGCAGTATTTT. This translates into CASSRGGSGRRGTDTQYF.

J is TRBJ2-1 and V is TRBV7-9; 12 bases agree with TRBD2. V shed 3 bases and J 9 bases; nucleotides not matched to a gene: 9. The germline V gene encodes CDR1 SEHNR and CDR2 FQNEAQ (reference sequence). The CDR3 spans 16 residues. The DNA of the CDR3 is TGTGCCAGCAGCTTTGGTTCGACTAGCGGGAGCGGTGAGCAGTTCTTC. Its protein product is CASSFGSTSGSGEQFF.

The rearrangement joins TRBV6-4 to TRBJ2-6, with 7 bases aligning to TRBD2. The trim removed 3 bases at V and 0 bases at J, leaving 8 bases unmatched. Germline values: CDR1 MRHNA, CDR2 SNTAGT. This CDR3 has 18 residues. CDR3 protein: CASSEYSGGVSGANVLTF. CDR3 DNA: TGTGCCAGCAGTGAATACTCGGGGGGAGTCTCTGGGGCCAACGTCCTGACTTTC.

In DNA form, the CDR3 reads TGTGCCATCAGTGATCACAGAAACTCCTACGAGCAGTACTTC. Its translation: CAISDHRNSYEQYF. The chain couples TRBV10-3 to TRBJ2-7; D not resolved. This CDR3 region has 14 residues. V dropped 3 bases and J dropped 0 bases, with 9 bases sitting between them. Germline CDR1 and CDR2: ENHRY and SYGVKD.

The V gene is TRBV28, the J gene TRBJ1-5, with unresolved D. Trimming took off 3 bases at V and 0 bases at J, with 18 bases between the two ends. The CDR3 length is 18 residues. CDR1 MDHEN and CDR2 SYDVKM come from the germline V gene. This CDR3 reads CASSFPNTWGYSNQPQHF. For the CDR3, the DNA is TGTGCCAGCAGTTTCCCAAACACTTGGGGATATAGCAATCAGCCCCAGCATTTT.

This chain joins TRBV19 and TRBJ1-2; D is perhaps TRBD1 (5 bases). The CDR3 is made up of 14 amino acids. V dropped 0 bases and J dropped 6 bases, with 11 bases sitting between them. Germline V gives CDR1 LNHDA, CDR2 SQIVND (reference sequence). The CDR3 coding sequence is TGTGCCAGTAGTATAGAGAACAGGTACCATGGCTACACCTTC. It codes for CASSIENRYHGYTF.

This clone showed up just once. The V and J genes are TRBV27 and TRBJ2-3, with D possibly TRBD1 on 6 matching bases. Germline V gene sequence: CDR1 MNHEY, CDR2 SMNVEV (reference sequence). V lost 3 bases and J 5 bases, leaving 9 bases between the germline ends. This CDR3 is 13 amino acids long. CDR3 in DNA: TGTGCCAGCAGTTTTAGGACAGAAGATACGCAGTATTTT. Amino acid sequence: CASSFRTEDTQYF.

The DNA of the CDR3 is TGTGCCTGGAGTCCCTGGAGGTCTGGCTCTGGGGCCAACGTCCTGACTTTC. This translates into CAWSPWRSGSGANVLTF. The V and J genes are TRBV30 and TRBJ2-6; possibly TRBD2 for D (5 bases). The CDR3 consists of 17 residues. From germline, CDR1 is GTSNPN and CDR2 SVGIG (reference sequence). Between the trimmed V and J ends, which lost 2 bases and 0 bases, there was a span of 14 bases.

The V and J genes are TRBV5-6 and TRBJ2-7; 8 nucleotides agree with TRBD2. The CDR3 spans 14 residues. The V gene's germline CDR1 is SGHDT and CDR2 YYEEEE. Unmatched junction bases numbered 6, after V lost 4 bases and J lost 3 bases. CDR3 region: CASSTSGRFYEQYF. The CDR3 nucleotides read TGTGCCAGCAGCACTAGCGGTAGATTCTACGAGCAGTACTTC. Filled out from reference TRBV5-6 and TRBJ2-7, the complete variable domain reads DAGVTQSPTHLIKTRGQQVTLRCSPKSGHDTVSWYQQALGQGPQFIFQYYEEEERQRGNFPDRFSGHQFPNYSSELNVNALLLGDSALYLCASSTSGRFYEQYFGPGTRLTVT.

CDR3 region: CASSSGPASTTDTQYF. Here the CDR3 DNA reads TGTGCCAGCAGCTCGGGCCCAGCTTCTACCACAGATACGCAGTATTTT. The chain combines TRBV6-6 with TRBJ2-3; D is unclear. Trimming took 6 bases from V and 2 from J, leaving 18 bases between them. Germline V lookup: CDR1 MNHNY, CDR2 SVGAGI (reference sequence). This CDR3 region has 16 residues.

This chain joins TRBV6-1 and TRBJ2-7; 7 nucleotides align to TRBD2. With V trimmed by 4 bases and J by 3 bases, 6 bases remained unmatched. Germline CDR1 MNHNS, CDR2 SASEGT. This CDR3 region has 14 residues. CDR3: CASSAGGSIYEQYF. The CDR3 nucleotides are TGTGCCAGCAGTGCAGGCGGGAGCATCTACGAGCAGTACTTC.

This rearrangement joins TRBV7-8 to TRBJ2-1; 9 bases are shared with TRBD2. From germline, CDR1 is SGHVS and CDR2 FQNEAQ. The CDR3 spans 17 residues. V shed 4 bases, J shed 3 bases, and the junction held 10 bases outside the gene matches. Here the CDR3 reads CASSSRATSGNYNEQFF. The CDR3 coding sequence is TGTGCCAGCAGCTCTAGGGCGACTAGCGGAAACTACAATGAGCAGTTCTTC.

The chain employs TRBV18 and TRBJ1-5; possible D gene TRBD1, 6 bases. CDR1 is KGHSH, CDR2 LQKENI, per germline. The CDR3 is made up of 15 amino acids. V lost 6 bases to trimming and J lost 3 bases, with 15 bases between them. The CDR3 DNA sequence: TGTGCCAGCTCTCGGGACATGGAACCCAATCAGCCCCAGCATTTT. It yields the protein CASSRDMEPNQPQHF.

This chain connects TRBV20-1 to TRBJ2-1, with unresolved D. The CDR3 totals 10 residues. The germline V gene encodes CDR1 DFQATT and CDR2 SNEGSKA (reference sequence). V lost 8 bases and J 9 bases, leaving 11 bases between the germline ends. The CDR3 loop is CSTSRVEQFF. CDR3 nucleotides: TGCAGTACTTCACGCGTTGAGCAGTTCTTC.

Only one count was recorded for this clone. The CDR3 bases are TGTGCCAGCAGCCCTAGCGGGAGGGCCACAGATACGCAGTATTTT. It specifies CASSPSGRATDTQYF. The rearrangement links TRBV11-3 to TRBJ2-3, with 12 bases lining up with TRBD2. Germline V gene data show CDR1 as SGHNT and CDR2 as YENEEA. V lost 5 bases and J lost 2; bases outside the gene matches: 2. The CDR3 spans 15 residues.

The rearrangement uses TRBV19 and TRBJ2-7; 12 bases match TRBD1. Per the germline V gene, CDR1 is LNHDA and CDR2 is SQIVND (reference sequence). CDR3 size: 16 residues. With V trimmed by 3 bases and J by 0 bases, 3 bases remained unmatched. In DNA form, the CDR3 reads TGTGCCAGTAGTATCCCGGGACAGGGGGCCTCCTACGAGCAGTACTTC. This sequence encodes CASSIPGQGASYEQYF.